A single sample gave rise to the 10 T cell receptor beta chains below, sequenced in a study of a mutant IDH1 vaccine in newly diagnosed glioma. Data came from immunoSEQ multiplex PCR; TCRdb stores just in-frame clones and leaves some out. The data show approximately 76,000 clones, roughly nine tenths seen once. Time point noted: week 5, during vaccination. In the vaccine, a single dose held 300 ug of the mutant IDH1 20-mer peptide, along with topical imiquimod. Which antigens these TCRs recognize remains unknown. Sample: PBMCs, taken from a glioma patient whose treatment included an IDH1 peptide vaccine. Receptor source: a woman between 50 and 59 years old with glioma.

Only one count was recorded for this clone. The V call is TRBV6-7, the J call TRBJ1-2; D is perhaps TRBD1 (6 bases). TRBV6-7 is labeled an ORF, and its function is uncertain. The CDR3 contains 15 residues. Deletions cut 2 bases from V and 3 bases from J, with 13 bases between. CDR3 amino acids: CASSYNYRDDYGYTF. CDR3 in DNA: TGTGCCAGCAGTTACAACTACAGGGATGACTATGGCTACACCTTC.

The gene calls are TRBV27 and TRBJ2-3; 10 nucleotides agree with TRBD2. The J segment lost 2 bases and the V segment lost 4 bases, leaving 3 bases of the junction unmatched. The CDR3 length is 15 residues. In germline, CDR1 is MNHEY, CDR2 SMNVEV (reference sequence). The CDR3 DNA follows: TGTGCCAGCAGTTATCTAGCGGGAGCCACAGATACGCAGTATTTT. Its translation: CASSYLAGATDTQYF.

The gene calls are TRBV25-1 and TRBJ1-4; TRBD1 aligns across 8 bases. This CDR3 contains 15 residues. The germline CDR1 and CDR2 sequences are MGHDK and SYGVNS. V gave up 6 bases and J gave up 8 bases; unmatched junction bases: 11. The CDR3 spells CASSLDRGGLEKLFF. In DNA, the CDR3 is TGTGCCAGCAGCCTTGACAGGGGCGGTCTGGAAAAACTGTTTTTT.

V gene TRBV7-8 combines with J gene TRBJ2-7; D is uncertain. The V end was cut by 2 bases, the J end by 4 bases, with 6 bases between. Germline assignment: CDR1 SGHVS and CDR2 FQNEAQ. CDR3 length: 12 amino acids. The CDR3 DNA sequence: TGTGCCAGCAGCTTAAACGGATACGAGCAGTACTTC. Its protein is CASSLNGYEQYF.

V is TRBV9 and J is TRBJ2-4; TRBD2 agrees at 7 bases. J was trimmed by 1 base and V by 3 bases; bases with no gene match: 7. The CDR3 spans 16 residues. Germline values: CDR1 SGDLS, CDR2 YYNGEE. The CDR3 bases are TGTGCCAGCAGCGCGCAGGGAGGGGAGGCCAAAAACATTCAGTACTTC. The encoded protein is CASSAQGGEAKNIQYF.

The chain joins TRBV6-1 to TRBJ1-4; D gene ambiguous. Germline-derived CDR1 and CDR2 are MNHNS and SASEGT. The CDR3 totals 15 residues. The ends were cut back, 2 bases at V and 0 bases at J, with 7 bases in the middle. CDR3 residues: CASSEWFATNEKLFF. The CDR3 DNA is TGTGCCAGCAGTGAATGGTTTGCAACTAATGAAAAACTGTTTTTT.

The chain has TRBV15 and TRBJ1-2; no clear D. Germline CDR1 reads LNHNV; CDR2 reads YYDKDF (reference sequence). This CDR3 is built from 14 residues. The V and J ends lost 0 bases and 4 bases respectively, with 9 bases between them. CDR3 region: CATSREGRVYGYTF. The DNA of the CDR3 is TGTGCCACCAGCAGAGAGGGAAGGGTCTATGGCTACACCTTC.

The chain has TRBV11-2 and TRBJ1-3; D gene unclear. Trimming pared 2 bases from V and 2 bases from J, leaving 10 bases between. Germline lookup yields CDR1 SGHAT and CDR2 FQNNGV. CDR3 length: 15 residues. The CDR3 region has the DNA TGTGCCAGCAGCTTAAGGTCTCAGGCTGGAAACACCATATATTTT. Protein product: CASSLRSQAGNTIYF.

V gene TRBV28 combines with J gene TRBJ2-1; 8 nucleotides line up with TRBD2. Germline trimming cut 0 bases from V and 2 bases from J; bases unmatched to any gene: 3. Germline CDR1 MDHEN, CDR2 SYDVKM. The CDR3 has 16 residues. The CDR3 protein is CASSLWAGGAYNEQFF. The CDR3 DNA reads TGTGCCAGCAGTTTATGGGCGGGAGGAGCCTACAATGAGCAGTTCTTC.

V and J are TRBV28 and TRBJ1-1; TRBD1 might be the D (5 bases). V lost 2 bases and J lost 3, with 7 bases in between. The CDR3 is 13 residues long. Germline lookup yields CDR1 MDHEN and CDR2 SYDVKM. The CDR3 bases are TGTGCCAGCAGTTTAGCGGGGGACACTGAAGCTTTCTTT. This translates into CASSLAGDTEAFF. The full variable domain, completed using reference TRBV28 and TRBJ1-1, is DVKVTQSSRYLVKRTGEKVFLECVQDMDHENMFWYRQDPGLGLRLIYFSYDVKMKEKGDIPEGYSVSREKKERFSLILESASTNQTSMYLCASSLAGDTEAFFGQGTRLTVV.